This T cell receptor beta chain appears in the sequencing data of a study of identical twins. On this clonotype: Its antigen is still unknown. With a much larger clone just one base away, this may be a read error.

There were only healthy Caucasians among the donors. Template switching supplied a universal primer site; unique molecular identifiers were carried on the cDNA. TCRdb reanalysed the 5' RACE reads using MiXCR and keeps one entry per CDR3 protein. The sample yields fewer than 650,000 distinct CDR3 sequences, more than 9% seen once. General study results and limits: Within twin pairs, the out-of-frame alpha sequences they shared showed excess low generation probability.

V lost 0 bases and J lost 7, with 11 bases in between. The CDR3 runs 13 residues. In germline, CDR1 is SGHRS, CDR2 YFSETQ. The same sample was also used in a study of yellow fever vaccine responses in identical twins.

This sequence joins TRBV5-1 and TRBJ2-7; D call uncertain. Input material: PBMCs. The receptor was isolated from a young woman in good health. The CDR3 is CASSLAPGREQYF. CDR3 in DNA: TGCGCCAGCAGCTTGGCCCCCGGCAGAGAGCAGTACTTC.